This paragraph covers one TCR beta chain sequence. Following extraction, RNA underwent reverse transcription to cDNA, which served as the sequencing template. Assay: immunoSEQ multiplex PCR; the TCRdb copy retains only in-frame clones and omits some. The sample comprises about 200,000 clones, 55% to 70% of which are singletons, and 4.5% to 6% rests with the top ten. The treatment is: oral pan-JAK inhibitor, 5-10 mg twice daily. These data come from a study of CD8+ T cells in alopecia areata. Background on the study: Scalp area affected, as a percentage, set the severity score of treated patients.

The sequence derives from a human donor with alopecia areata. The sequencing used CD4+ T cells sorted from blood, collected at week 24, from a patient treated with tofacitinib.

Here the CDR3 reads CASSWRGEKLFF. CDR3 nucleotides: TGTGCCAGCAGTTGGAGGGGGGAAAAACTGTTTTTT. This chain links TRBV27 with TRBJ1-4, with a weak D call TRBD1 (6 bases). Germline CDR1 and CDR2: MNHEY and SMNVEV (reference sequence). This CDR3 region has 12 residues. V dropped 4 bases and J dropped 8 bases, with 8 bases sitting between them.